Below, 17 T cell receptor beta chains from the same sample are listed, as sequenced in a study of blood T cell repertoires in COVID-19. Sequencing was performed with immunoSEQ multiplex PCR; in TCRdb, only in-frame clones are kept and a portion is missing. The sample has under 250,000 clones; around 86% are singletons. The sample comprised peripheral blood. The receptors derive from a man of 80 years or more with acute or convalescent COVID-19.

The J gene is TRBJ1-2, the V gene TRBV5-8; D possibly corresponds to TRBD1 (6 bases). The length of the CDR3 is 15 residues. Germline V gene sequence: CDR1 SGHTS, CDR2 YDEGEE. V was shortened by 4 bases and J by 1 base, with 14 bases between the two germline ends. CDR3 sequence reads: CASSRQGTVNYGYTF. For the CDR3, the DNA is TGTGCCAGCAGCCGGCAGGGGACCGTTAACTATGGCTACACCTTC.

This chain joins TRBV28 and TRBJ1-5; D perhaps matches TRBD1 (5 bases). The V gene lost 8 bases and the J gene lost 3 bases, with 17 bases spanning the gap. The germline V gene has CDR1 MDHEN and CDR2 SYDVKM. The CDR3 covers 15 residues. In DNA form, the CDR3 reads TGTGCCAGCTCTACCGCAGGGAGGGTCAATCAGCCCCAGCATTTT. It encodes CASSTAGRVNQPQHF.

In this sample, this clone turned up once. The V call is TRBV28, the J call TRBJ1-5; a possible D gene is TRBD1 (5 bases). V lost 6 bases and J 1 base, leaving 10 bases between the germline ends. CDR1 is MDHEN, CDR2 SYDVKM, per germline. This CDR3 comprises 14 residues. CDR3 protein: CASSRGGSNQPQHF. CDR3 sequence (DNA): TGTGCCAGCAGCCGGGGGGGGAGCAATCAGCCCCAGCATTTT. Together with reference TRBV28 and TRBJ1-5, the CDR3 gives the full variable domain: DVKVTQSSRYLVKRTGEKVFLECVQDMDHENMFWYRQDPGLGLRLIYFSYDVKMKEKGDIPEGYSVSREKKERFSLILESASTNQTSMYLCASSRGGSNQPQHFGDGTRLSIL.

The chain uses TRBV27 and TRBJ2-7; D gene unclear. Germline values: CDR1 MNHEY, CDR2 SMNVEV (reference sequence). The CDR3 covers 15 residues. The V end lost 0 bases, the J end lost 0 bases, and 9 bases lay between the germline ends. CDR3 amino acids: CASSLSGDFSYEQYF. The CDR3 nucleotides are TGTGCCAGCAGTTTATCAGGAGACTTCTCCTACGAGCAGTACTTC.

J is TRBJ2-3 and V is TRBV5-1, with D unclear. V was cut by 5 bases and J by 5 bases, with 12 bases left in between. The germline CDR1 and CDR2 sequences are SGHRS and YFSETQ. This CDR3 spans 13 amino acids. CDR3 nucleotides: TGCGCCAGCAGGAGGAATGAGAAAGATACGCAGTATTTT. Amino acid sequence: CASRRNEKDTQYF.

The chain links TRBV4-3 to TRBJ1-5; 9 nucleotides match TRBD1. V was pared by 0 bases and J by 1 base, with 1 base of the junction left unmatched. This CDR3 contains 16 residues. CDR1 is LGHNA, CDR2 YSLEER, per germline. This CDR3 reads CASSQEQGASNQPQHF. CDR3 in DNA: TGCGCCAGCAGCCAAGAACAGGGGGCCAGCAATCAGCCCCAGCATTTT.

This clone has a single count. The V call is TRBV6-5, the J call TRBJ1-1; D gene uncertain. Germline V gene sequence: CDR1 MNHEY, CDR2 SVGAGI. V was trimmed by 6 bases and J by 5 bases, leaving 13 bases between them. This CDR3 region has 13 residues. This chain's CDR3 is CASSRHPATEAFF. DNA of the CDR3: TGTGCCAGCAGCAGACACCCCGCGACTGAAGCTTTCTTT.

The chain recombines TRBV6-2 or TRBV6-3 with TRBJ1-2, with 7 positions matching TRBD1. The CDR3 length is 13 residues. CDR1 and CDR2 from the germline V gene are MNHEY and SVGEGT. Unmatched junction bases numbered 8, after V lost 5 bases and J lost 8 bases. The CDR3 loop is CASSPEPGGGYTF. In DNA, the CDR3 is TGTGCCAGCAGTCCGGAGCCAGGGGGAGGCTACACCTTC.

The CDR3, as DNA: TGTGCCAGCAGTTACGGGCAGGCCTTGAACACCGGGGAGCTGTTTTTT. Encoded protein: CASSYGQALNTGELFF. This chain joins TRBV6-5 and TRBJ2-2; no clear D. Germline V gene lookup returns CDR1 MNHEY and CDR2 SVGAGI. The ends were cut back, 2 bases at V and 1 base at J, with 11 bases in the middle. The CDR3 sequence is 16 residues long.

The rearrangement joins TRBV6-5 to TRBJ2-2; no reliable D call. Germline V gene data show CDR1 as MNHEY and CDR2 as SVGAGI. CDR3 length: 14 residues. Trimming took off 4 bases at V and 4 bases at J, with 10 bases between the two ends. CDR3 sequence reads: CASSSTLSTGELFF. CDR3 in DNA: TGTGCCAGCAGTTCCACCTTGAGCACCGGGGAGCTGTTTTTT.

V is TRBV5-4 and J is TRBJ1-4, with D maybe TRBD1 (6 bases). The germline gives CDR1 SGHNT, CDR2 YYREEE (reference sequence). This CDR3 contains 12 residues. Trimming stripped 4 bases from V and 11 bases from J, with 12 bases between. The CDR3 DNA follows: TGTGCCAGCAGCCCACAGGGTGGGAAACTGTTTTTT. This gives the protein CASSPQGGKLFF. The full variable domain, in which reference TRBV5-4 and TRBJ1-4 provide the parts outside the CDR3, is ETGVTQSPTHLIKTRGQQVTLRCSSQSGHNTVSWYQQALGQGPQFIFQYYREEENGRGNFPPRFSGLQFPNYSSELNVNALELDDSALYLCASSPQGGKLFFGSGTQLSVL.

The rearrangement uses TRBV7-2 and TRBJ1-2; 7 bases are a match to TRBD1. The junction had 8 bases not matched to a gene; V was cut back by 6 bases and J by 7 bases. The CDR3 spans 13 residues. Germline lookup yields CDR1 SGHTA and CDR2 FQGNSA. CDR3 in DNA: TGTGCCAGCAGTTTATTTACAGGGGTTGGCTACACCTTC. Translated, it gives CASSLFTGVGYTF. The full variable domain, completed using reference TRBV7-2 and TRBJ1-2, is GAGVSQSPSNKVTEKGKDVELRCDPISGHTALYWYRQSLGQGLEFLIYFQGNSAPDKSGLPSDRFSAERTGGSVSTLTIQRTQQEDSAVYLCASSLFTGVGYTFGSGTRLTVV.

The V and J genes are TRBV12-3 or TRBV12-4 and TRBJ2-4; tentatively, D is TRBD1 (5 bases). There are 13 residues in the CDR3. V dropped 1 base and J dropped 6 bases, with 7 bases sitting between them. The CDR3 here is CASSLGQRNIQYF. The DNA for the CDR3 is TGTGCCAGCAGTTTAGGACAGCGAAACATTCAGTACTTC.

The chain joins TRBV29-1 to TRBJ1-1; perhaps TRBD1 as D (5 bases). Germline V CDR1 and CDR2: SQVTM, ANQGSEA. This CDR3 is 14 amino acids long. V was pared by 4 bases and J by 4 bases, with 16 bases between. The CDR3 is CSVGGGRGRTEAFF. DNA for the CDR3: TGCAGCGTTGGGGGAGGACGGGGACGCACTGAAGCTTTCTTT.

The chain employs TRBV4-2 and TRBJ2-7; 7 bases map to TRBD2. V lost 0 bases and J lost 2; bases outside the gene matches: 4. Per the germline V gene, CDR1 is LGHNA and CDR2 is YNFKEQ. This CDR3 is 15 amino acids long. The CDR3 region has the DNA TGTGCCAGCAGCCAAGAACTAGCGAGGGCCTACGAGCAGTACTTC. Translation gives CASSQELARAYEQYF.

This clone was found a few times. This chain joins TRBV2 and TRBJ1-4; maybe TRBD1 (6 bases). The V end lost 3 bases, the J end lost 10 bases, and 15 bases lay between the germline ends. The CDR3 consists of 14 residues. Germline CDR1 SNHLY, CDR2 FYNNEI. CDR3 nucleotide sequence: TGTGCCAGCAGTGAGTCGAGACAGGTGGGAAAACTGTTTTTT. Amino acids: CASSESRQVGKLFF.

The chain has TRBV10-1 and TRBJ2-3; 9 bases are a match to TRBD2. After removal of 2 bases from V and 6 bases from J, the junction contained 0 bases not matched to a gene. CDR1 is WNHNN and CDR2 is SYGVQD in the germline V gene (reference sequence). The CDR3 spans 13 residues. In DNA, the CDR3 is TGCGCCAGCAGTGAGGGACTAGCGGATACGCAGTATTTT. It translates to CASSEGLADTQYF.